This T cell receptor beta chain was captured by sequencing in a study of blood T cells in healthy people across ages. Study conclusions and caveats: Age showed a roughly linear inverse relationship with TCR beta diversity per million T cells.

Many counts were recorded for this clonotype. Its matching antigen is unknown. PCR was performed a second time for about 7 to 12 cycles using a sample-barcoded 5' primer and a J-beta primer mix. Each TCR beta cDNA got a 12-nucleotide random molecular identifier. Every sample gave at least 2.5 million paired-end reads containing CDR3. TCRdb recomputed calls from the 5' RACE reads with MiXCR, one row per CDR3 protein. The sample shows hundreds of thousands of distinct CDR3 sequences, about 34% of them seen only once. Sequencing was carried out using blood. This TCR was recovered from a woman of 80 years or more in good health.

In DNA, the CDR3 is TGTGCCAGCAGCCAAGCACTGCCAGGGGGAGGTGGAGGCACAGATACGCAGTATTTT. As protein: CASSQALPGGGGGTDTQYF. The V and J genes are TRBV4-2 and TRBJ2-3; possibly TRBD1 for D (7 bases). The CDR3 extends over 19 amino acids. The ends were cut back, 1 base at V and 1 base at J, with 21 bases in the middle. Germline CDR1 is LGHNA and CDR2 is YNFKEQ.